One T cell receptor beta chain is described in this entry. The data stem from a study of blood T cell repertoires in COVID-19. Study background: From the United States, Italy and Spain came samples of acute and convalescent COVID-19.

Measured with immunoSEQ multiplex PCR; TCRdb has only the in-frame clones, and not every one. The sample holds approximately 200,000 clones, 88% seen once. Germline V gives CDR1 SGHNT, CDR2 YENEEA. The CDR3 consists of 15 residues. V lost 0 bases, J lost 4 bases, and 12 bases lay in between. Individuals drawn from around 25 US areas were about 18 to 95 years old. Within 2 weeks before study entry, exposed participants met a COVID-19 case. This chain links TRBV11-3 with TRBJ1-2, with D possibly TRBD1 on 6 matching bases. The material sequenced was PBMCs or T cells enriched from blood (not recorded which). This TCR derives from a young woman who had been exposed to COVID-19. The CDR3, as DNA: TGTGCCAGCAGCTTAGAACCTACAGGGACCTATGGCTACACCTTC. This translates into CASSLEPTGTYGYTF.